These T cell receptor beta chains were read from a single sample in a study of OX40 agonist ivuxolimab in advanced cancers. Only in-frame clones appear in the TCRdb table, and some are missing; sequencing was by immunoSEQ multiplex PCR. The sample includes tens of thousands of clones, approximately 90% of them seen just once. The sequencing used CD4+ or CD8+ T cells sorted from blood, collected in a trial of the OX40 agonist ivuxolimab. The receptor source for this set is an adult with an advanced solid tumor such as melanoma, head and neck, liver or kidney cancer. The CDR3 runs from the conserved cysteine through the conserved F or W. Each record gives: D gene, clone size, V gene, J gene, CDR3 DNA, CDR3 protein. A D gene is named only where the DNA matches it firmly. Clone size is stated in some rows and not others, as once, few, many or a class when expanded.

d_gene: TRBD1
abundance: -
v_gene: TRBV6-1
j_gene: TRBJ1-1
CDR3nt: TGTGCCAGCAGTGAGGGACAGGGAAACACTGAAGCTTTCTTT
CDR3aa: CASSEGQGNTEAFF

d_gene: -
abundance: -
v_gene: TRBV14
j_gene: TRBJ2-7
CDR3nt: TGTGCCAGCAGCCAAGATTGGGCCAGGGGGCAGTACTTC
CDR3aa: CASSQDWARGQYF

d_gene: TRBD1
abundance: -
v_gene: TRBV6-6
j_gene: TRBJ2-4
CDR3nt: TGTGCCAGCAGCCCGCCGGGACAGGGGAACATTCAGTACTTC
CDR3aa: CASSPPGQGNIQYF

d_gene: -
abundance: -
v_gene: TRBV13
j_gene: TRBJ1-3
CDR3nt: TGTGCCAGCAGCTCGCGACCGACGGGGAGCTCTGGAAACACCATATATTTT
CDR3aa: CASSSRPTGSSGNTIYF

d_gene: TRBD1
abundance: -
v_gene: TRBV11-3
j_gene: TRBJ1-1
CDR3nt: TGTGCCAGCAGCCCAGAGCCGACAGGGTCGACTGAAGCTTTCTTT
CDR3aa: CASSPEPTGSTEAFF

d_gene: TRBD2
abundance: -
v_gene: TRBV28
j_gene: TRBJ2-2
CDR3nt: TGTGCCAGCAGTCCCCGGACTAGCGGGAAGGGGGAGCTGTTTTTT
CDR3aa: CASSPRTSGKGELFF

d_gene: TRBD1
abundance: -
v_gene: TRBV6-6
j_gene: TRBJ2-7
CDR3nt: TGTGCCAGCGGAAGGACAGGGGTCACTTACGAGCAGTACTTC
CDR3aa: CASGRTGVTYEQYF

d_gene: -
abundance: -
v_gene: TRBV5-6
j_gene: TRBJ2-5
CDR3nt: TGTGCCAGCAGCTTCGGGGCAGGACAAGAGACCCAGTACTTC
CDR3aa: CASSFGAGQETQYF

d_gene: TRBD2
abundance: -
v_gene: TRBV7-2
j_gene: TRBJ2-7
CDR3nt: TGTGCCAGCAGCTTACAAGGGACCGGGAGCGGGAGCTACGAGCAGTACTTC
CDR3aa: CASSLQGTGSGSYEQYF

d_gene: -
abundance: -
v_gene: TRBV9
j_gene: TRBJ2-1
CDR3nt: TGTGCCAGCAGCTACGGTCTGGGGGCAGGGGTAGACAATGAGCAGTTCTTC
CDR3aa: CASSYGLGAGVDNEQFF

d_gene: TRBD1
abundance: -
v_gene: TRBV5-1
j_gene: TRBJ1-6
CDR3nt: TGCGCCAGCAGCGTCGACAGGGGGAATTCACCCCTCCACTTT
CDR3aa: CASSVDRGNSPLHF

d_gene: TRBD1
abundance: -
v_gene: TRBV18
j_gene: TRBJ1-1
CDR3nt: TGTGCCAGCTCAACTGCGACAGGGATGGACACTGAAGCTTTCTTT
CDR3aa: CASSTATGMDTEAFF

d_gene: -
abundance: -
v_gene: TRBV13
j_gene: TRBJ2-5
CDR3nt: TGTGCCAGCAGCTTCTCGGGCTACCAGACCCAGTACTTC
CDR3aa: CASSFSGYQTQYF

d_gene: -
abundance: -
v_gene: TRBV5-8
j_gene: TRBJ1-4
CDR3nt: TGTGCCAGCAGCTTGGTTGAAAAACTGTTTTTT
CDR3aa: CASSLVEKLFF

d_gene: TRBD1
abundance: -
v_gene: TRBV19
j_gene: TRBJ1-1
CDR3nt: TGTGCCACCTCGAAGGACAGGGGGCCTTTTGAAGCTTTCTTT
CDR3aa: CATSKDRGPFEAFF

d_gene: -
abundance: -
v_gene: TRBV7-8
j_gene: TRBJ2-3
CDR3nt: TGTGCCAGCAGCCTCGGGCGGGGCACAGATACGCAGTATTTT
CDR3aa: CASSLGRGTDTQYF

d_gene: -
abundance: -
v_gene: TRBV5-8
j_gene: TRBJ1-5
CDR3nt: TGTGCCAGCAGCTTGGTTTGGGATCAGCCCCAGCATTTT
CDR3aa: CASSLVWDQPQHF

d_gene: TRBD1
abundance: once
v_gene: TRBV19
j_gene: TRBJ1-1
CDR3nt: TGTGCCAGTAGTATAGAAACAGGGGGCTTCACTGAAGCTTTCTTT
CDR3aa: CASSIETGGFTEAFF

d_gene: TRBD1
abundance: -
v_gene: TRBV11-2
j_gene: TRBJ1-2
CDR3nt: TGTGCCAGCAGCCAAACAGGGGACTATGGCTACACCTTC
CDR3aa: CASSQTGDYGYTF

d_gene: TRBD2
abundance: -
v_gene: TRBV10-3
j_gene: TRBJ2-1
CDR3nt: TGTGCCATCAGTGGGACTAGGTCCCTTTACAATGAGCAGTTCTTC
CDR3aa: CAISGTRSLYNEQFF

d_gene: -
abundance: -
v_gene: TRBV28
j_gene: TRBJ1-2
CDR3nt: TGTGCCAGCAGCTCCGGGACACTGCCGCGGGACTACACCTTC
CDR3aa: CASSSGTLPRDYTF

d_gene: TRBD2
abundance: -
v_gene: TRBV29-1
j_gene: TRBJ2-1
CDR3nt: TGCAGCGCTCGGACTAGCGGGAGTCCCTACAATGAGCAGTTCTTC
CDR3aa: CSARTSGSPYNEQFF

d_gene: -
abundance: -
v_gene: TRBV4-1
j_gene: TRBJ2-1
CDR3nt: TGCGCCAGCAGCCCCCCCTCGGGGTTGACTGAGCAGTTCTTC
CDR3aa: CASSPPSGLTEQFF

d_gene: -
abundance: -
v_gene: TRBV28
j_gene: TRBJ1-1
CDR3nt: TGTGCCAGCAGTTTAAGGGCGTCCAGGAACACTGAAGCTTTCTTT
CDR3aa: CASSLRASRNTEAFF

d_gene: -
abundance: -
v_gene: TRBV7-2
j_gene: TRBJ1-5
CDR3nt: TGTGCCAGCAGCCCCCAGGGACACCTTAGCAATCAGCCCCAGCATTTT
CDR3aa: CASSPQGHLSNQPQHF

d_gene: -
abundance: -
v_gene: TRBV4-1
j_gene: TRBJ1-4
CDR3nt: TGCGCCAGCAGCCAGATTGGACAGCCGGTGAAGAAACTGTTTTTT
CDR3aa: CASSQIGQPVKKLFF

d_gene: TRBD1
abundance: -
v_gene: TRBV2
j_gene: TRBJ1-1
CDR3nt: TGTGCCAGCAGTGTAGACAGGGGTTCGGGCACTGAAGCTTTCTTT
CDR3aa: CASSVDRGSGTEAFF

d_gene: -
abundance: once
v_gene: TRBV27
j_gene: TRBJ2-2
CDR3nt: TGTGCCAGCAGTTACGGGGGGCGGAACACCGGGGAGCTGTTTTTT
CDR3aa: CASSYGGRNTGELFF

d_gene: -
abundance: -
v_gene: TRBV28
j_gene: TRBJ2-6
CDR3nt: TGTGCCAGCAGTCTACCCCAAGGAAGGGCGGGGGCCAACGTCCTGACTTTC
CDR3aa: CASSLPQGRAGANVLTF

d_gene: TRBD2
abundance: -
v_gene: TRBV5-4
j_gene: TRBJ2-7
CDR3nt: TGTGCCAGCAGCTTGGGGGCGGGAGCAGTCGCCGAGCAGTACTTC
CDR3aa: CASSLGAGAVAEQYF

d_gene: TRBD1
abundance: -
v_gene: TRBV6-4
j_gene: TRBJ2-3
CDR3nt: TGTGCCAGCAGGGTAACAGGGGGCTCAGATACGCAGTATTTT
CDR3aa: CASRVTGGSDTQYF

d_gene: TRBD2
abundance: -
v_gene: TRBV5-1
j_gene: TRBJ2-2
CDR3nt: TGCGCCAGCAGCTTGGTACTAGCGGGGATCACCGGGGAGCTGTTTTTT
CDR3aa: CASSLVLAGITGELFF

d_gene: -
abundance: -
v_gene: TRBV11-2
j_gene: TRBJ2-5
CDR3nt: TGTGCCAGCAGCTTTCAGGTCCCGCAAGAGACCCAGTACTTC
CDR3aa: CASSFQVPQETQYF

d_gene: -
abundance: -
v_gene: TRBV6-6
j_gene: TRBJ1-3
CDR3nt: TGTGCCAGCAGGCCACAGGGCTCCGGAAACACCATATATTTT
CDR3aa: CASRPQGSGNTIYF

d_gene: -
abundance: -
v_gene: TRBV7-7
j_gene: TRBJ2-1
CDR3nt: TGTGCTAGCAGTCTTTTGGGAGGGGGTGAGCAGTTCTTC
CDR3aa: CASSLLGGGEQFF

d_gene: -
abundance: -
v_gene: TRBV5-8
j_gene: TRBJ2-7
CDR3nt: TGTGCCAGCATCCAGCGACGGACCTACGAGCAGTACTTC
CDR3aa: CASIQRRTYEQYF

d_gene: -
abundance: -
v_gene: TRBV29-1
j_gene: TRBJ1-1
CDR3nt: TGCAGCGTTGATTGGGGGGCTAACACTGAAGCTTTCTTT
CDR3aa: CSVDWGANTEAFF

d_gene: TRBD1
abundance: -
v_gene: TRBV5-1
j_gene: TRBJ1-1
CDR3nt: TGCGCCAGCGGACAGGGGGTTAACACTGAAGCTTTCTTT
CDR3aa: CASGQGVNTEAFF

d_gene: -
abundance: -
v_gene: TRBV29-1
j_gene: TRBJ2-7
CDR3nt: TGCAGCGTTGAAAGTGTCAGCGGAGACGAGCAGTACTTC
CDR3aa: CSVESVSGDEQYF

d_gene: -
abundance: -
v_gene: TRBV30
j_gene: TRBJ1-4
CDR3nt: TGTGCCGTTTCGGGTCCTGGGCGTGAAAAACTGTTTTTT
CDR3aa: CAVSGPGREKLFF

d_gene: -
abundance: once
v_gene: TRBV5-1
j_gene: TRBJ2-1
CDR3nt: TGCGCCAGCAGCTACACGGACTATTTTGAGCAGTTCTTC
CDR3aa: CASSYTDYFEQFF

d_gene: -
abundance: few
v_gene: TRBV9
j_gene: TRBJ2-1
CDR3nt: TGTGCCAGCAGCGTAGGGCCTTCCTGGGATGAGCAGTTCTTC
CDR3aa: CASSVGPSWDEQFF

d_gene: TRBD2
abundance: -
v_gene: TRBV29-1
j_gene: TRBJ2-3
CDR3nt: TGCAGCGTTGAGCCAGCGGGACGCACAGATACGCAGTATTTT
CDR3aa: CSVEPAGRTDTQYF

d_gene: TRBD1
abundance: -
v_gene: TRBV5-1
j_gene: TRBJ1-4
CDR3nt: TGCGCCAGCAGCTTTGGGACAGGGGTAGAAAAACTGTTTTTT
CDR3aa: CASSFGTGVEKLFF

d_gene: TRBD1
abundance: -
v_gene: TRBV6-6
j_gene: TRBJ1-3
CDR3nt: TGTGCCAGCCAGACAGGGGGGGCGAGGGGAAACACCATATATTTT
CDR3aa: CASQTGGARGNTIYF

d_gene: -
abundance: -
v_gene: TRBV10-1
j_gene: TRBJ2-5
CDR3nt: TGCGCCAGCAGTGAGCGGGGTACTCCGACCCAGTACTTC
CDR3aa: CASSERGTPTQYF